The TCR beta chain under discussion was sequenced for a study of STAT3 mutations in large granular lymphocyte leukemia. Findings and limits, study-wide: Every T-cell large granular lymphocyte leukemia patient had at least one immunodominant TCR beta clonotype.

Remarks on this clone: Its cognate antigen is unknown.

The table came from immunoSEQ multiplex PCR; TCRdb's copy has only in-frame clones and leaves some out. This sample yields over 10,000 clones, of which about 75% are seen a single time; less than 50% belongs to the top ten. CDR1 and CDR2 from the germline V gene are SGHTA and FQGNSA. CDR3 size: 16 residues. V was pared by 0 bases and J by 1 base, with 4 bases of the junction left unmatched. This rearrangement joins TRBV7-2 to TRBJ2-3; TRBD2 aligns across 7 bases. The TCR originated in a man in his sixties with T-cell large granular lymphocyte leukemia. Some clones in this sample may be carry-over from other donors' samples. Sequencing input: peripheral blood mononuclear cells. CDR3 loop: CASSLASTSGTDTQYF. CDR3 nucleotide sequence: TGTGCCAGCAGCTTAGCGTCTACTAGCGGCACAGATACGCAGTATTTT.